These 9 T cell receptor beta chains originate from one sample sequenced in a study of human T cells and chemical hapten exposure. TCRdb re-analysed the RACE reads in MiXCR, keeping a single row per CDR3 protein. The sample comprises tens of thousands of distinct CDR3 sequences, about 15% of which are singletons, and 3.5% to 6% rests with the top ten. Time point in this sample: pre-sensitization, week 0. Treatment described: therapeutic diphenylcyclopropenone sensitization with weekly scalp DPC. Sequencing used whole blood, obtained in connection with sensitization to the hapten diphenylcyclopropenone (DPC). Receptor source: a woman between 50 and 59 years old with alopecia areata. Some clones in this sample may be carry-over from other donors' samples.

The chain combines TRBV28 with TRBJ1-2; D is ambiguous. The length of the CDR3 is 16 residues. Germline lookup yields CDR1 MDHEN and CDR2 SYDVKM. The V gene lost 6 bases and the J gene lost 8 bases, with 25 bases spanning the gap. The CDR3 DNA is TGTGCCAGCAGGTTCGCAGAACCTCCTCCGGGCGGCGGCTACACCTTC. It codes for CASRFAEPPPGGGYTF.

This clonotype was counted a few times. This chain uses TRBV30 with TRBJ2-5; 7 nucleotides match TRBD1. CDR3 size: 13 residues. Germline CDR1 is GTSNPN and CDR2 is SVGIG (reference sequence). V gave up 0 bases and J gave up 9 bases; unmatched junction bases: 7. CDR3 DNA sequence: TGTGCCTGGAGTGTTGGACAGGTCAAGGCCCAGTACTTC. Translating it yields CAWSVGQVKAQYF.

At least ten counts were recorded for this clonotype. J is TRBJ1-6 and V is TRBV20-1; maybe TRBD1 (5 bases). Trimming removed 3 bases from V and 8 bases from J, with 11 bases in between. CDR1 and CDR2 (germline): DFQATT, SNEGSKA (reference sequence). This CDR3 has 13 residues. The CDR3 loop is CSARASGYSPLHF. The CDR3 DNA sequence: TGCAGTGCTAGGGCCTCAGGGTATTCACCCCTCCACTTT.

V gene TRBV20-1 combines with J gene TRBJ2-2; a possible D gene is TRBD1 (5 bases). The CDR3 runs 14 residues. Trimming removed 6 bases at V and 1 base at J, with 12 bases between. Germline V lookup: CDR1 DFQATT, CDR2 SNEGSKA (reference sequence). CDR3 coding DNA: TGCAGTGCAACGACAGCGATGAACACCGGGGAGCTGTTTTTT. Translation gives CSATTAMNTGELFF.

This chain links TRBV7-2 with TRBJ2-5; 7 bases fit TRBD2. The CDR3 has 15 amino acids. In germline, CDR1 is SGHTA, CDR2 FQGNSA. With 5 bases clipped from V and 4 bases from J, the junction kept 10 bases outside the gene matches. The CDR3 sequence is CASSKRAGSAETQYF. CDR3 bases: TGTGCCAGCAGCAAACGAGCGGGAAGTGCAGAGACCCAGTACTTC.

This clonotype has a handful of counts. The rearrangement joins TRBV20-1 to TRBJ1-1; D remains ambiguous. The V end lost 3 bases, the J end lost 1 base, and 6 bases lay between the germline ends. The CDR3 has 12 residues. Germline V gene data show CDR1 as DFQATT and CDR2 as SNEGSKA (reference sequence). Here the CDR3 reads CSARSPNTEAFF. In nucleotides, the CDR3 is TGCAGTGCTAGGTCCCCGAACACTGAAGCTTTCTTT.

This clonotype occurred many times. V and J are TRBV19 and TRBJ1-1, with D perhaps matching TRBD1 (6 bases). The germline V and J ends were trimmed by 5 bases and 1 base, with 23 bases remaining between them. The CDR3 contains 18 residues. Germline lookup yields CDR1 LNHDA and CDR2 SQIVND (reference sequence). The CDR3 DNA sequence: TGTGCCAGTAGTTTTAGAGCGGGGGCGTTTGATCCGAACACTGAAGCTTTCTTT. Translation gives CASSFRAGAFDPNTEAFF. Combining the CDR3 with reference TRBV19 and TRBJ1-1 gives the whole variable domain DGGITQSPKYLFRKEGQNVTLSCEQNLNHDAMYWYRQDPGQGLRLIYYSQIVNDFQKGDIAEGYSVSREKKESFPLTVTSAQKNPTAFYLCASSFRAGAFDPNTEAFFGQGTRLTVV.

This clonotype was seen many times. The rearrangement joins TRBV20-1 to TRBJ2-7; 13 bases agree with TRBD2. V shed 3 bases, J shed 1 base, and the junction held 3 bases outside the gene matches. The V gene's germline CDR1 is DFQATT and CDR2 SNEGSKA (reference sequence). This CDR3 is built from 15 residues. CDR3 loop: CSARGLAGLSYEQYF. In DNA, the CDR3 is TGCAGTGCTAGGGGACTAGCGGGACTTTCCTACGAGCAGTACTTC.

This clonotype was counted between two and nine times. CDR3 loop: CASSLNRGSSGANVLTF. CDR3 nucleotide sequence: TGTGCCAGCAGTTTAAACAGGGGGAGCTCTGGGGCCAACGTCCTGACTTTC. The chain couples TRBV27 to TRBJ2-6; TRBD1 agrees at 8 bases. CDR3 size: 17 residues. V shed 2 bases, J shed 0 bases, and the junction held 3 bases outside the gene matches. CDR1 is MNHEY and CDR2 is SMNVEV in the germline V gene (reference sequence). Full variable domain (missing parts from reference TRBV27 and TRBJ2-6): EAQVTQNPRYLITVTGKKLTVTCSQNMNHEYMSWYRQDPGLGLRQIYYSMNVEVTDKGDVPEGYKVSRKEKRNFPLILESPSPNQTSLYFCASSLNRGSSGANVLTFGAGSRLTVL.